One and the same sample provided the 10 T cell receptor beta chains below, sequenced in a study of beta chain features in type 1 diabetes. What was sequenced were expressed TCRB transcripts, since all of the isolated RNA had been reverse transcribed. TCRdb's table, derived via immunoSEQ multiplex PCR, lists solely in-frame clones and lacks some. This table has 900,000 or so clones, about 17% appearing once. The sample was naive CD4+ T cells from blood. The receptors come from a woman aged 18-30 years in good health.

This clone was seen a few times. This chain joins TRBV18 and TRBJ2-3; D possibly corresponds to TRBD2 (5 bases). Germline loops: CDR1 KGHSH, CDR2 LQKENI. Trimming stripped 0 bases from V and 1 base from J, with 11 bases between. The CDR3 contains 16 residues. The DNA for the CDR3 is TGTGCCAGCTCACCACCCGGCCTAGCCGGCACAGATACGCAGTATTTT. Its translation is CASSPPGLAGTDTQYF.

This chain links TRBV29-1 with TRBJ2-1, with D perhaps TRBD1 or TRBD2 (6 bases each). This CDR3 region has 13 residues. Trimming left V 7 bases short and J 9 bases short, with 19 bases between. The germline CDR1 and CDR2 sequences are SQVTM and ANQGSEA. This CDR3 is CSGWGALVGEQFF. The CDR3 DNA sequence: TGCAGCGGATGGGGGGCCCTTGTCGGTGAGCAGTTCTTC.

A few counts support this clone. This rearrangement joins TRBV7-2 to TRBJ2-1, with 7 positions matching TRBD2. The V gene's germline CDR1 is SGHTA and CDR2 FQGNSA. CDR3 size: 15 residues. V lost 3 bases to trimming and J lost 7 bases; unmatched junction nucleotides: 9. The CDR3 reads CASSFIGRIGNEQFF. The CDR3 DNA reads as TGTGCCAGCAGCTTTATCGGGAGGATAGGAAATGAGCAGTTCTTC.

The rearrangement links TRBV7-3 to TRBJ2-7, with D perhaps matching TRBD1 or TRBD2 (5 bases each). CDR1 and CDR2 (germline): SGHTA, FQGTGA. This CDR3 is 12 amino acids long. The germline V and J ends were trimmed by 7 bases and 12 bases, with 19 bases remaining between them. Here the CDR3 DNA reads TGTGCCAGCAATACCGGGACGGTGATCGGGTACTTC. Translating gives CASNTGTVIGYF. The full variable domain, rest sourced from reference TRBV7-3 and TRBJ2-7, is GAGVSQTPSNKVTEKGKYVELRCDPISGHTALYWYRQSLGQGPEFLIYFQGTGAADDSGLPNDRFFAVRPEGSVSTLKIQRTERGDSAVYLCASNTGTVIGYFGPGTRLTVT.

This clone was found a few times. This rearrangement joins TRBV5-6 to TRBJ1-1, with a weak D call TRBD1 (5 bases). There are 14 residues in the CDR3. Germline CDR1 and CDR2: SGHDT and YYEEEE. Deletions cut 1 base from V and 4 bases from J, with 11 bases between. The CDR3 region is CASSLWGSGTEAFF. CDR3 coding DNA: TGTGCCAGCAGCTTGTGGGGGTCTGGCACTGAAGCTTTCTTT.

CDR3 DNA: TGTGCCAGCAGTTACGAGACTAGCGGGACCTACGAGCAGTACTTC. It translates to CASSYETSGTYEQYF. This chain links TRBV6-5 with TRBJ2-7; 11 positions agree with TRBD2. V lost 2 bases and J lost 2; bases outside the gene matches: 2. CDR1 MNHEY and CDR2 SVGAGI come from the germline V gene. CDR3 length: 15 amino acids.

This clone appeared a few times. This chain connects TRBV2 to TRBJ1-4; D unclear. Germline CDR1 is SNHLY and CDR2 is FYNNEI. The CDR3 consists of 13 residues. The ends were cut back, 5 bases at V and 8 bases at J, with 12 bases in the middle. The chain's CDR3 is CASSRGSMEKLFF. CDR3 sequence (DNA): TGTGCCAGCAGTCGCGGGAGTATGGAAAAACTGTTTTTT.

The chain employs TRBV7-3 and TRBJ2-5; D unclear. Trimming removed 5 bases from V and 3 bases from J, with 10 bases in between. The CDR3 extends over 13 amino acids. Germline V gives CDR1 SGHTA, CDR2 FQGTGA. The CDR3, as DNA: TGTGCCAGCAGCCAAAGTTGGGAAGAGACCCAGTACTTC. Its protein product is CASSQSWEETQYF. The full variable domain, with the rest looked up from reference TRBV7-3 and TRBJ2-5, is GAGVSQTPSNKVTEKGKYVELRCDPISGHTALYWYRQSLGQGPEFLIYFQGTGAADDSGLPNDRFFAVRPEGSVSTLKIQRTERGDSAVYLCASSQSWEETQYFGPGTRLLVL.

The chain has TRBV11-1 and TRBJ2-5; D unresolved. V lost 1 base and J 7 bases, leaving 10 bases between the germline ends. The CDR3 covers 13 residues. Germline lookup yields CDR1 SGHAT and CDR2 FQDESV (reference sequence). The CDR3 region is CASSLGKWGTQYF. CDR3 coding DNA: TGTGCCAGCAGCTTAGGAAAATGGGGGACCCAGTACTTC.

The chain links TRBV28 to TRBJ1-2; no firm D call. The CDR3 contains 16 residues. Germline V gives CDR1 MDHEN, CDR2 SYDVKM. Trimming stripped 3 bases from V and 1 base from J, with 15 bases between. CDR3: CASSFGQESFNYGYTF. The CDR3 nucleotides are TGTGCCAGCAGTTTCGGGCAGGAGAGTTTTAACTATGGCTACACCTTC.